This entry describes one T cell receptor beta chain. This specimen belongs to a study of control samples from healthy donors and cancer patients. Libraries were prepared by immunoSEQ multiplex PCR; TCRdb keeps only in-frame clonotypes and omits some of them. The sample yields some 150,000 clones, 93% seen once. Source material: blood. This clonotype was obtained from a woman aged 55-69 years in good health.

The CDR3 bases are TGCGCCAGCAGCCAAGATCCCGGGGCCCCAGTCAACACCATATATTTT. This codes for CASSQDPGAPVNTIYF. The V call is TRBV4-3, the J call TRBJ1-3; D perhaps matches TRBD1 (5 bases). The CDR3 has 16 residues. The V and J ends lost 0 bases and 7 bases respectively, with 16 bases between them. Germline loops: CDR1 LGHNA, CDR2 YSLEER.